A single T cell receptor beta chain is shown here with its context. Antigen: not known. This sample was taken from a study of blood T cells in healthy people across ages. The use of a sample-barcoded 5' primer and a J-beta primer mix characterized a second PCR of roughly 7 to 11 cycles. Template switching added a 12-random-nucleotide identifier to every cDNA molecule. There were at least 2.5 million CDR3-containing paired-end reads obtained from each sample. TCRdb itself ran the 5' RACE reads through MiXCR, one entry per CDR3 protein. Among about 810,000 distinct CDR3 sequences listed, roughly 40% were seen once. The ends were cut back, 0 bases at V and 7 bases at J, with 9 bases in the middle. The CDR3 length is 13 residues. Notes on the study in general: A greater number of naive CD4+ cells and higher diversity distinguished long-lived donors from aged donors.

Source material: blood. V usage is TRBV12-3 or TRBV12-4 and J usage is TRBJ1-2; D might be TRBD1 (5 bases). This receptor was obtained from a man between 18 and 29 years old in good health. CDR3 amino acids: CASSLARTSGYTF. In DNA, the CDR3 is TGTGCCAGCAGTTTAGCCCGGACATCTGGCTACACCTTC.